These 27 T cell receptor beta chains share one sample of origin, sequenced in a study of a mutant IDH1 vaccine in newly diagnosed glioma. Their antigens remain unidentified. Time point reported: week 11, during vaccination. Each dose of the vaccine consisted of 300 ug of mutant IDH1 20-mer peptide, with topical imiquimod. TCRdb keeps only in-frame clones here, not all; method: immunoSEQ multiplex PCR. Among around 24,000 clones listed, 79% were seen once. Specimen: PBMCs, collected from a glioma patient whose treatment included an IDH1 peptide vaccine. These receptor sequences come from a man between 35 and 55 years old with glioma.

The chain combines TRBV6-1 with TRBJ2-4; 16 nucleotides align to TRBD2. V gave up 2 bases and J gave up 0 bases; unmatched junction bases: 4. The CDR3 has 19 amino acids. Germline CDR1 MNHNS, CDR2 SASEGT. CDR3 bases: TGTGCCAGCAGTGAATCCGGGACTAGCGGGAGGGTAGCCAAAAACATTCAGTACTTC. It translates to CASSESGTSGRVAKNIQYF.

This clone was picked up one time. This rearrangement joins TRBV4-3 to TRBJ2-3; tentative D call: TRBD2 (6 bases). V was cut by 1 base and J by 11 bases, with 10 bases left in between. CDR1 is LGHNA and CDR2 is YSLEER in the germline V gene. CDR3 length: 12 residues. The CDR3 loop reads CASSQGAGLQYF. The CDR3 DNA sequence: TGCGCCAGCAGCCAAGGTGCGGGACTGCAGTATTTT.

This clone is classed as medium-sized. This CDR3 reads CASSDPYRLGGYGYTF. The DNA of the CDR3 is TGTGCCAGCAGTGACCCTTACCGACTCGGGGGCTATGGCTACACCTTC. The chain couples TRBV25-1 to TRBJ1-2; D might be TRBD1 (5 bases). The ends were cut back, 3 bases at V and 4 bases at J, with 18 bases in the middle. The CDR3 extends over 16 amino acids. Germline CDR1 and CDR2: MGHDK and SYGVNS.

J is TRBJ2-7 and V is TRBV11-1; D gene ambiguous. V shed 2 bases and J shed 2 bases, with 10 bases lying between them. Per the germline V gene, CDR1 is SGHAT and CDR2 is FQDESV (reference sequence). The CDR3 is 14 amino acids. The CDR3 reads CASSLWPGTYEQYF. The CDR3 region has the DNA TGTGCCAGCAGCTTATGGCCAGGAACCTACGAGCAGTACTTC. Supplemented by reference TRBV11-1 and TRBJ2-7, the full variable domain reads EAEVAQSPRYKITEKSQAVAFWCDPISGHATLYWYRQILGQGPELLVQFQDESVVDDSQLPKDRFSAERLKGVDSTLKIQPAELGDSAMYLCASSLWPGTYEQYFGPGTRLTVT.

This sequence joins TRBV25-1 and TRBJ2-1; TRBD2 agrees at 7 bases. The CDR3 contains 16 residues. Looked up from germline, CDR1 is MGHDK and CDR2 is SYGVNS. The V gene end was trimmed by 1 base and the J gene end by 4 bases; junction bases not matched to a gene: 7. CDR3 sequence: CASSEFGAGPYNEQFF. Written as DNA, the CDR3 is TGTGCCAGCAGTGAATTTGGAGCGGGACCTTACAATGAGCAGTTCTTC. The whole variable domain, filled in from reference TRBV25-1 and TRBJ2-1, reads EADIYQTPRYLVIGTGKKITLECSQTMGHDKMYWYQQDPGMELHLIHYSYGVNSTEKGDLSSESTVSRIRTEHFPLTLESARPSHTSQYLCASSEFGAGPYNEQFFGPGTRLTVL.

This clone showed up just once. The genes are TRBV4-1 and TRBJ1-4, with 10 bases fitting TRBD1. Germline V gene data show CDR1 as MGHRA and CDR2 as YSYEKL. This CDR3 region has 15 residues. The ends lost 4 bases at V and 7 bases at J; junction bases unmatched: 6. CDR3 nucleotide sequence: TGCGCCAGCAGCCTGGGGACAGGGGAAATTGAAAAACTGTTTTTT. Protein sequence: CASSLGTGEIEKLFF.

Notes on this clone: Other DNA sequences in the sample encode the same CDR3. This chain links TRBV27 with TRBJ1-5; TRBD1 matches 8 bases. Looked up from germline, CDR1 is MNHEY and CDR2 is SMNVEV (reference sequence). The CDR3 runs 15 residues. With 6 bases clipped from V and 5 bases from J, the junction kept 9 bases outside the gene matches. Written as DNA, the CDR3 is TGTGCCAGCAGCTCATCGACAGGGGAGGATCAGCCCCAGCATTTT. Residues: CASSSSTGEDQPQHF.

This clone appeared once. This chain joins TRBV16 and TRBJ2-5; 8 bases align to TRBD2. Trimming removed 0 bases from V and 3 bases from J; junction bases left unmatched: 3. Germline V gene data show CDR1 as KGHSY and CDR2 as FQNENV. The CDR3 loop spans 15 amino acids. The CDR3 DNA reads as TGTGCCAGCAGCCAATCTCTAGCGGGTGAAGAGACCCAGTACTTC. Translation: CASSQSLAGEETQYF.

A note on this clone: Other DNA sequences in this sample translate to the same CDR3. J is TRBJ1-1 and V is TRBV15, with D perhaps TRBD1 (6 bases). CDR3 length equals 13 residues. Germline V CDR1 and CDR2: LNHNV, YYDKDF (reference sequence). V lost 1 base to trimming and J lost 7 bases, with 10 bases between them. The CDR3 loop reads CATSRVQGGEAFF. The CDR3 DNA is TGTGCCACCAGCAGAGTACAAGGGGGTGAAGCTTTCTTT.

V is TRBV29-1 and J is TRBJ2-1; D is undetermined. With 0 bases removed from V and 5 bases from J, the gap between germline ends came to 11 bases. CDR1 and CDR2 from the germline V gene are SQVTM and ANQGSEA. CDR3 length equals 14 residues. DNA of the CDR3: TGCAGCGTTGAAGATGAAAGGTACAACAATGAGCAGTTCTTC. Translation gives CSVEDERYNNEQFF.

The gene calls are TRBV19 and TRBJ1-5; 8 nucleotides line up with TRBD1. This CDR3 is 16 amino acids long. V gave up 4 bases and J gave up 2 bases; unmatched junction bases: 7. CDR1 LNHDA and CDR2 SQIVND come from the germline V gene (reference sequence). The chain's CDR3 is CASSTFTTGGNQPQHF. The CDR3 nucleotides read TGTGCCAGTAGTACATTTACGACAGGGGGCAATCAGCCCCAGCATTTT.

This clone has only one observation. The CDR3 spells CASSPGTFSYEQYF. CDR3 nucleotides: TGTGCCAGCTCACCGGGGACCTTTTCCTACGAGCAGTACTTC. The rearrangement joins TRBV18 to TRBJ2-7, with D perhaps given as TRBD1 or TRBD2 (5 bases each). The ends were cut back, 3 bases at V and 1 base at J, with 10 bases in the middle. There are 14 residues in the CDR3. Germline values: CDR1 KGHSH, CDR2 LQKENI.

This clone counts as medium-sized. This chain joins TRBV6-1 and TRBJ1-5; D not resolved. V lost 7 bases and J 2 bases, leaving 15 bases between the germline ends. Germline CDR1 is MNHNS and CDR2 is SASEGT. CDR3 size: 15 residues. The CDR3, as DNA: TGTGCCAGCAATCTCGACGGTGTTGGCAATCAGCCCCAGCATTTT. Protein sequence: CASNLDGVGNQPQHF.

The chain recombines TRBV25-1 with TRBJ1-6; D remains ambiguous. V lost 4 bases to trimming and J lost 5 bases, with 9 bases between them. The CDR3 runs to 14 residues. Germline V gene data show CDR1 as MGHDK and CDR2 as SYGVNS. Here the CDR3 DNA reads TGTGCCAGCAGTGTAACCGGGAATAATTCACCCCTCCACTTT. The encoded protein is CASSVTGNNSPLHF.

The chain is built from TRBV5-6 and TRBJ2-7; the D is unclear. Germline lookup yields CDR1 SGHDT and CDR2 YYEEEE. The CDR3 contains 13 residues. V lost 3 bases, J lost 2 bases, and 9 bases lay in between. Here the CDR3 reads CASSSDGAYEQYF. CDR3 DNA: TGTGCCAGCAGCTCGGACGGCGCCTACGAGCAGTACTTC.

The DNA for the CDR3 is TGTGCCAGCAGCAGGACAGGGAGGGACACTGAAGCTTTCTTT. This translates into CASSRTGRDTEAFF. The chain has TRBV27 and TRBJ1-1, with 8 bases matching TRBD1. CDR3 length: 14 amino acids. Losses at the gene ends were 6 bases for V and 3 bases for J; bases not matched to a gene: 6. Per the germline V gene, CDR1 is MNHEY and CDR2 is SMNVEV (reference sequence).

J is TRBJ1-4 and V is TRBV28; the D gene is possibly TRBD1 (5 bases). The V gene's germline CDR1 is MDHEN and CDR2 SYDVKM. V dropped 7 bases and J dropped 6 bases, with 18 bases sitting between them. The CDR3 extends over 15 amino acids. The CDR3 DNA reads TGTGCCAGCACCCCGGGGGGTTCCTACTATGAAAAACTGTTTTTT. Translated: CASTPGGSYYEKLFF.

In its sample, this clone was seen a few times. This rearrangement joins TRBV18 to TRBJ1-1; 8 nucleotides align to TRBD1. Germline V gene sequence: CDR1 KGHSH, CDR2 LQKENI. With 4 bases clipped from V and 1 base from J, the junction kept 5 bases outside the gene matches. This CDR3 region has 15 residues. The CDR3, as DNA: TGTGCCAGCTCACTGGACAGGGTATGGAACACTGAAGCTTTCTTT. This translates into CASSLDRVWNTEAFF.

This clone was found a few times. The chain uses TRBV5-1 and TRBJ1-2, with 9 bases matching TRBD1. The CDR3 contains 13 residues. The ends lost 5 bases at V and 6 bases at J; junction bases unmatched: 5. The germline CDR1 and CDR2 sequences are SGHRS and YFSETQ. CDR3 sequence reads: CASSYRTGDGYTF. The CDR3, as DNA: TGCGCCAGCAGTTACCGGACAGGGGATGGCTACACCTTC.

The gene calls are TRBV27 and TRBJ2-1; D is unresolved. This CDR3 has 15 amino acids. V lost 6 bases and J lost 3, with 15 bases in between. CDR1 and CDR2 (germline): MNHEY, SMNVEV (reference sequence). The CDR3 region has the DNA TGTGCCAGCAGGGAAGGACCAGATAACTACAATGAGCAGTTCTTC. Its translation: CASREGPDNYNEQFF.

This clone was counted once. V usage is TRBV7-2 and J usage is TRBJ1-5; TRBD1 matches at 9 bases. The CDR3 is 15 residues long. The germline V gene has CDR1 SGHTA and CDR2 FQGNSA. The J segment lost 6 bases and the V segment lost 5 bases, leaving 8 bases of the junction unmatched. DNA of the CDR3: TGTGCCAGCAGCCCGGGACAGGGATCGGGTCAGCCCCAGCATTTT. Amino acid sequence: CASSPGQGSGQPQHF. Looking up the rest from reference TRBV7-2 and TRBJ1-5 gives the full variable domain: GAGVSQSPSNKVTEKGKDVELRCDPISGHTALYWYRQSLGQGLEFLIYFQGNSAPDKSGLPSDRFSAERTGGSVSTLTIQRTQQEDSAVYLCASSPGQGSGQPQHFGDGTRLSIL.

This clone was picked up one time. The chain employs TRBV11-2 and TRBJ1-4, with D tentatively TRBD1 (5 bases). The ends were cut back, 1 base at V and 3 bases at J, with 6 bases in the middle. The CDR3 totals 14 residues. CDR1 and CDR2 (germline): SGHAT, FQNNGV. Here the CDR3 reads CASSLVQANEKLFF. The CDR3 DNA reads TGTGCCAGCAGCTTAGTACAGGCTAATGAAAAACTGTTTTTT.

The rearrangement uses TRBV18 and TRBJ2-1; D not certain. Trimming cost V 3 bases and J 0 bases, with 9 bases left between them. Germline V CDR1 and CDR2: KGHSH, LQKENI. There are 15 residues in the CDR3. This CDR3 is CASSPPRSSYNEQFF. CDR3 in DNA: TGTGCCAGCTCACCCCCAAGAAGCTCCTACAATGAGCAGTTCTTC.

This rearrangement joins TRBV12-5 to TRBJ2-5; 10 nucleotides agree with TRBD1. The CDR3 is 14 residues long. The germline gives CDR1 LGHNT, CDR2 FRNRAP. Losses at the gene ends were 6 bases for V and 4 bases for J; bases not matched to a gene: 5. The CDR3: CASGRGQGRETQYF. The CDR3 DNA reads as TGTGCTAGTGGGAGGGGACAGGGGAGAGAGACCCAGTACTTC.

This clone was counted once. V usage is TRBV6-1 and J usage is TRBJ1-4; 7 nucleotides match TRBD1. The CDR3 length is 13 residues. V shed 6 bases, J shed 5 bases, and the junction held 3 bases outside the gene matches. Germline values: CDR1 MNHNS, CDR2 SASEGT. The CDR3 protein is CASRPGQNEKLFF. As DNA, the CDR3 is TGTGCCAGCAGACCGGGACAGAATGAAAAACTGTTTTTT.

The chain couples TRBV15 to TRBJ1-1, with TRBD1 matching 7 bases. The CDR3 runs to 15 residues. Per germline, CDR1 LNHNV and CDR2 YYDKDF (reference sequence). The J segment lost 8 bases and the V segment lost 0 bases, leaving 9 bases of the junction unmatched. The CDR3 sequence: CATSRDEGAVGEAFF. CDR3 DNA: TGTGCCACCAGCAGAGATGAGGGGGCGGTAGGAGAAGCTTTCTTT.

The chain is built from TRBV7-8 and TRBJ2-5, with D perhaps being TRBD1 or TRBD2 (5 bases each). Looked up from germline, CDR1 is SGHVS and CDR2 is FQNEAQ. The ends were cut back, 4 bases at V and 4 bases at J, with 16 bases in the middle. This CDR3 is built from 15 residues. CDR3 sequence (DNA): TGTGCCAGCAGCTCGACCGGGACCACCAGAGAGACCCAGTACTTC. Translated: CASSSTGTTRETQYF.